Given below is one TCR beta chain in context. TCRdb redid the calling of the 5' RACE reads with MiXCR, one entry per CDR3 protein. This table holds 400,000 or so distinct CDR3 sequences, 20% found once. CDR3 length: 19 amino acids. Per the germline V gene, CDR1 is MGHRA and CDR2 is YSYEKL. V was pared by 1 base and J by 3 bases, with 13 bases of the junction left unmatched. This entry is derived from a study of T-cell memory formation after mild COVID-19. The sequence was obtained from an adult woman who had mild COVID-19 (a few samples of this study predate the infection). Cell type and time point are not known. Sequencing was done on a sample of PBMCs or a T cell subset sorted from them (not recorded which). The chain carries TRBV4-1 and TRBJ2-1, with 9 positions matching TRBD2. CDR3 protein: CASSQVVLTVAGVYNEQFF. DNA for the CDR3: TGCGCCAGCAGCCAAGTGGTTTTAACCGTAGCGGGGGTCTACAATGAGCAGTTCTTC.